Described below is a single T cell receptor beta chain sequence and its context. Different DNA sequences within this sample yield the same CDR3. In the original analysis: Estimation of nucleated cell counts was performed using reference gene primer amplification. The data were produced by immunoSEQ multiplex PCR, yet TCRdb's version contains in-frame clones alone and is incomplete. V and J calls plus clone size are reproduced from that table; the DNA served to infer D and trimming. The data contain about 170,000 clones, 87% of them singletons. This sample is drawn from a study of blood T cell repertoires in COVID-19. Overall study context: Sites in the United States, Italy and Spain provided acute and convalescent COVID-19 samples. Sources were T cells, B-cell-depleted T cells, or PBMCs; the material itself was cDNA or gDNA.

The ends were cut back, 3 bases at V and 0 bases at J, with 9 bases in the middle. CDR1 and CDR2 from the germline V gene are MNHEY and SVGEGT. The CDR3 spans 15 residues. The chain uses TRBV6-2 or TRBV6-3 and TRBJ1-5; no clear D gene. This clonotype originated in a woman aged 45-60 years with acute or convalescent COVID-19. The sample taken for sequencing was peripheral blood. The CDR3 DNA sequence: TGTGCCAGCAGTTATGAGGGATATAGCAATCAGCCCCAGCATTTT. Protein sequence: CASSYEGYSNQPQHF.